This passage covers 27 T cell receptor beta chains from one sample sequenced in a study of shared clonotypes between healthy human individuals. Generated by immunoSEQ multiplex PCR, the TCRdb table keeps only in-frame clones and is missing some. This repertoire shows roughly 530,000 clones, almost 97% found once; its top ten account for approximately 0.062%. Sequencing was carried out using naive CD4+ T cells sorted from blood. Subset: CD45RA+ positively selected. The source of these receptors is a young woman in good health.

V usage is TRBV19 and J usage is TRBJ1-4; no reliable D call. V was clipped by 2 bases and J by 8 bases, with 12 bases between them. The CDR3 sequence is 14 residues long. Germline CDR1 LNHDA, CDR2 SQIVND (reference sequence). CDR3 DNA sequence: TGTGCCAGTAGTATAACTGGAATTTCCGAAAAACTGTTTTTT. Protein sequence: CASSITGISEKLFF.

This rearrangement joins TRBV19 to TRBJ2-6; D gene uncertain. This CDR3 spans 15 amino acids. Germline V gene sequence: CDR1 LNHDA, CDR2 SQIVND (reference sequence). V shed 3 bases and J shed 1 base, with 7 bases lying between them. The chain's CDR3 is CASSIADSGANVLTF. In DNA, the CDR3 is TGTGCCAGTAGTATCGCGGATTCTGGGGCCAACGTCCTGACTTTC.

This chain joins TRBV6-1 and TRBJ1-5, with 7 bases identical to TRBD1. The germline gives CDR1 MNHNS, CDR2 SASEGT. V was clipped by 3 bases and J by 4 bases; unmatched bases: 9. The CDR3 loop spans 16 amino acids. CDR3 residues: CASSDPDRRINQPQHF. The DNA of the CDR3 is TGTGCCAGCAGTGACCCGGACAGGAGAATTAATCAGCCCCAGCATTTT.

V and J are TRBV19 and TRBJ2-1; 15 bases align to TRBD2. This CDR3 comprises 16 residues. The germline gives CDR1 LNHDA, CDR2 SQIVND (reference sequence). V was pared by 4 bases and J by 7 bases, with 5 bases of the junction left unmatched. The CDR3 reads CASSKGLAGGWNEQFF. CDR3 sequence (DNA): TGTGCCAGTAGTAAAGGACTAGCGGGAGGGTGGAATGAGCAGTTCTTC.

V gene TRBV19 combines with J gene TRBJ1-3; D is perhaps TRBD1 (5 bases). The germline gives CDR1 LNHDA, CDR2 SQIVND (reference sequence). V lost 5 bases, J lost 4 bases, and 21 bases lay in between. The CDR3 runs 17 residues. The CDR3 reads CASSRGGFKGLGNTIYF. CDR3 nucleotide sequence: TGTGCCAGTAGTCGTGGGGGATTCAAGGGCCTCGGAAACACCATATATTTT.

A few counts support this clone. This sequence joins TRBV28 and TRBJ1-2; D remains unclear. Germline CDR1 and CDR2: MDHEN and SYDVKM. Trimming took off 7 bases at V and 3 bases at J, with 12 bases between the two ends. The CDR3 loop spans 13 amino acids. CDR3 nucleotide sequence: TGTGCCAGCACCCCTGTCCGAGACTATGGCTACACCTTC. As protein: CASTPVRDYGYTF.

This chain links TRBV14 with TRBJ2-7; the match to TRBD1 covers 7 bases. V lost 1 base to trimming and J lost 6 bases; unmatched junction nucleotides: 3. The germline V gene encodes CDR1 SGHDN and CDR2 FVKESK. The CDR3 extends over 13 amino acids. CDR3 region: CASSQVTGREQYF. Written as DNA, the CDR3 is TGTGCCAGCAGCCAAGTGACAGGGCGCGAGCAGTACTTC.

The chain's CDR3 is CASSLGPTITGELFF. CDR3 coding DNA: TGCGCCAGCAGCTTGGGGCCGACAATCACCGGGGAGCTGTTTTTT. This chain joins TRBV5-1 and TRBJ2-2; D not resolved. The V gene lost 0 bases and the J gene lost 4 bases, with 10 bases spanning the gap. The CDR3 has 15 residues. In germline, CDR1 is SGHRS, CDR2 YFSETQ.

The chain uses TRBV7-9 and TRBJ2-3, with TRBD1 identical over 7 bases. This CDR3 contains 15 residues. Germline lookup yields CDR1 SEHNR and CDR2 FQNEAQ (reference sequence). V shed 1 base and J 6 bases; nucleotides not matched to a gene: 7. CDR3: CASSLGDRVTDTQYF. In DNA, the CDR3 is TGTGCCAGCAGCTTAGGAGACAGGGTCACGGATACGCAGTATTTT.

This chain uses TRBV11-2 with TRBJ1-1, with D possibly TRBD1 on 6 matching bases. The CDR3 runs 16 residues. CDR1 is SGHAT, CDR2 FQNNGV, per germline. Trimming removed 5 bases from V and 6 bases from J, with 22 bases in between. CDR3 amino acids: CASSARTDGNGPEAFF. CDR3 sequence (DNA): TGTGCCAGCAGCGCGCGGACAGACGGGAACGGGCCTGAAGCTTTCTTT.

The chain is built from TRBV5-1 and TRBJ2-3, with 9 bases matching TRBD2. The CDR3 is 15 amino acids. V lost 0 bases to trimming and J lost 4 bases; unmatched junction nucleotides: 3. The germline V gene encodes CDR1 SGHRS and CDR2 YFSETQ. CDR3 region: CASSLVAGEPDTQYF. CDR3 sequence (DNA): TGCGCCAGCAGCTTGGTAGCGGGAGAGCCAGATACGCAGTATTTT.

This chain connects TRBV5-1 to TRBJ2-7, with 10 nucleotides matching TRBD2. Trimming at V came to 2 bases and at J to 2 bases, leaving 4 bases not matched to a gene. CDR1 and CDR2 from the germline V gene are SGHRS and YFSETQ. This CDR3 comprises 15 residues. CDR3 protein: CASSLLAGKTYEQYF. The CDR3 nucleotides read TGCGCCAGCAGCTTACTAGCGGGGAAGACCTACGAGCAGTACTTC.

This clone was counted once. The V gene is TRBV5-1, the J gene TRBJ2-2, with 7 bases lining up with TRBD2. Germline V gives CDR1 SGHRS, CDR2 YFSETQ. This CDR3 is 16 amino acids long. Trimming took 7 bases from V and 0 from J; bases not matched to a gene: 9. The CDR3 DNA is TGCGCCAGCCAAGATCGGGGGGAAGCGAACACCGGGGAGCTGTTTTTT. Translation: CASQDRGEANTGELFF.

Comment on this clone: Other DNA sequences in the same sample also yield this CDR3. V gene TRBV18 combines with J gene TRBJ1-1; possible D gene TRBD1, 6 bases. CDR1 is KGHSH, CDR2 LQKENI, per germline. V was clipped by 3 bases and J by 1 base, with 9 bases between them. The CDR3 runs to 14 residues. The CDR3 region is CASSPRTENTEAFF. Written as DNA, the CDR3 is TGTGCCAGCTCACCGCGGACAGAGAACACTGAAGCTTTCTTT.

The rearrangement links TRBV2 to TRBJ1-6, with a tentative D call TRBD1 (6 bases). The V end was cut by 2 bases, the J end by 6 bases, with 11 bases between. Looked up from germline, CDR1 is SNHLY and CDR2 is FYNNEI. There are 15 residues in the CDR3. CDR3 coding DNA: TGTGCCAGCAGTGAATTGGGACATTCTAATTCACCCCTCCACTTT. Translated: CASSELGHSNSPLHF.

In DNA form, the CDR3 reads TGTGCCAGTACTCGGGGACAGGGCCCCACCGGGGAGCTGTTTTTT. Translated: CASTRGQGPTGELFF. The chain is built from TRBV19 and TRBJ2-2; TRBD1 aligns across 9 bases. Germline CDR1 and CDR2: LNHDA and SQIVND (reference sequence). The CDR3 runs 15 residues. Losses at the gene ends were 7 bases for V and 4 bases for J; bases not matched to a gene: 7.

A single count supports this clone. The chain has TRBV27 and TRBJ2-7; 7 bases are shared with TRBD2. CDR1 is MNHEY, CDR2 SMNVEV, per germline (reference sequence). This CDR3 comprises 13 residues. J lost 7 bases, V lost 4 bases, and 7 bases had no gene match. The CDR3 nucleotides read TGTGCCAGCAGTTCCTTGGGGGGGGTGGAGCAGTACTTC. Protein sequence: CASSSLGGVEQYF.

This clone is a singleton in its sample. This chain links TRBV5-6 with TRBJ2-4; tentative D call: TRBD1 (6 bases). Germline CDR1 is SGHDT and CDR2 is YYEEEE. Trimming shortened V by 6 bases and J by 4 bases, and 17 bases separated the two germline ends. The CDR3 length is 15 residues. This chain's CDR3 is CASTIRGTKKNIQYF. DNA for the CDR3: TGTGCCAGCACCATTAGGGGGACCAAAAAAAACATTCAGTACTTC.

The chain uses TRBV19 and TRBJ1-1, with D hard to call. CDR3 size: 15 residues. From germline, CDR1 is LNHDA and CDR2 SQIVND (reference sequence). Deletions cut 3 bases from V and 0 bases from J, with 11 bases between. The CDR3 DNA reads as TGTGCCAGTAGTATCTCTGGGCCGCTGAACACTGAAGCTTTCTTT. It specifies CASSISGPLNTEAFF.

This clone was counted once. At one of its ends the junction is not consistent with the germline gene, which may arise from a read error. Additional DNA sequences in this sample encode the identical CDR3. The chain has TRBV7-6 and TRBJ2-5, with D tentatively TRBD2 (6 bases). Germline V gives CDR1 SGHVS, CDR2 FNYEAQ. The CDR3 has 15 amino acids. The CDR3 here is CASSPDLGDRETQYF. The CDR3 DNA follows: TGTGCCAGCAGCCCTGATTTGGGGGATCGGGAGACTCAGTACTTC.

Regarding this clone: Germline and junction disagree at one end, which may indicate a read error. The rearrangement joins TRBV2 to TRBJ2-7; 7 bases match TRBD1. The germline gives CDR1 SNHLY, CDR2 FYNNEI. The CDR3 consists of 15 residues. The CDR3 DNA sequence: TGTGCCAGCAGGGAAGGGGGCGAGAATATCTACGAGCAGTACTTC. It specifies CASREGGENIYEQYF.

This rearrangement joins TRBV30 to TRBJ2-7; D not resolved. Germline lookup yields CDR1 GTSNPN and CDR2 SVGIG (reference sequence). The CDR3 has 12 amino acids. The V gene lost 4 bases and the J gene lost 4 bases, with 11 bases spanning the gap. As DNA, the CDR3 is TGTGCCTGGAAGCAAGGGCGGTACGAGCAGTACTTC. The encoded protein is CAWKQGRYEQYF.

The chain couples TRBV15 to TRBJ1-3, with 7 bases matching TRBD1. The CDR3 has 15 amino acids. In germline, CDR1 is LNHNV, CDR2 YYDKDF (reference sequence). Trimming took 0 bases from V and 4 from J; bases not matched to a gene: 3. The CDR3 loop is CATSRDPGGGNTIYF. As DNA, the CDR3 is TGTGCCACCAGCAGAGATCCAGGGGGAGGAAACACCATATATTTT. Based on the CDR3 plus reference TRBV15 and TRBJ1-3, the full variable domain is DAMVIQNPRYQVTQFGKPVTLSCSQTLNHNVMYWYQQKSSQAPKLLFHYYDKDFNNEADTPDNFQSRRPNTSFCFLDIRSPGLGDTAMYLCATSRDPGGGNTIYFGEGSWLTVV.

This chain connects TRBV19 to TRBJ2-1; 13 bases are shared with TRBD2. Germline V gene lookup returns CDR1 LNHDA and CDR2 SQIVND (reference sequence). The CDR3 length is 20 residues. V shed 6 bases and J 5 bases; nucleotides not matched to a gene: 19. CDR3: CASRLFAGTSGTGPNNEQFF. Here the CDR3 DNA reads TGTGCCAGTAGGTTGTTTGCAGGGACTAGCGGGACCGGACCTAACAATGAGCAGTTCTTC.

The rearrangement links TRBV16 to TRBJ2-3, with TRBD2 matching over 10 bases. The CDR3 has 16 amino acids. The germline gives CDR1 KGHSY, CDR2 FQNENV. The junction had 10 bases not matched to a gene; V was cut back by 4 bases and J by 6 bases. The CDR3 bases are TGTGCCAGCAGCCGACGGACTAGCGGTGTGTCGGATACGCAGTATTTT. Protein sequence: CASSRRTSGVSDTQYF. Full variable domain (remainder filled in from reference TRBV16 and TRBJ2-3): GEEVAQTPKHLVRGEGQKAKLYCAPIKGHSYVFWYQQVLKNEFKFLISFQNENVFDETGMPKERFSAKCLPNSPCSLEIQATKLEDSAVYFCASSRRTSGVSDTQYFGPGTRLTVL.

The chain carries TRBV5-1 and TRBJ2-7, with D perhaps TRBD1 (6 bases). Per the germline V gene, CDR1 is SGHRS and CDR2 is YFSETQ. The CDR3 has 14 residues. The V end lost 2 bases, the J end lost 5 bases, and 14 bases lay between the germline ends. The CDR3 protein is CASSFRDKSHEQYF. DNA of the CDR3: TGCGCCAGCAGCTTCCGGGACAAGTCCCACGAGCAGTACTTC. The variable domain in full, with the rest retrieved from reference TRBV5-1 and TRBJ2-7, is KAGVTQTPRYLIKTRGQQVTLSCSPISGHRSVSWYQQTPGQGLQFLFEYFSETQRNKGNFPGRFSGRQFSNSRSEMNVSTLELGDSALYLCASSFRDKSHEQYFGPGTRLTVT.

J is TRBJ1-1 and V is TRBV28; 7 bases align to TRBD1. This CDR3 contains 16 residues. V shed 6 bases and J 6 bases; nucleotides not matched to a gene: 16. Germline V CDR1 and CDR2: MDHEN, SYDVKM. CDR3 protein: CASRSIPGTAASEAFF. The CDR3 DNA is TGTGCCAGCAGATCGATCCCCGGGACAGCGGCATCTGAAGCTTTCTTT.